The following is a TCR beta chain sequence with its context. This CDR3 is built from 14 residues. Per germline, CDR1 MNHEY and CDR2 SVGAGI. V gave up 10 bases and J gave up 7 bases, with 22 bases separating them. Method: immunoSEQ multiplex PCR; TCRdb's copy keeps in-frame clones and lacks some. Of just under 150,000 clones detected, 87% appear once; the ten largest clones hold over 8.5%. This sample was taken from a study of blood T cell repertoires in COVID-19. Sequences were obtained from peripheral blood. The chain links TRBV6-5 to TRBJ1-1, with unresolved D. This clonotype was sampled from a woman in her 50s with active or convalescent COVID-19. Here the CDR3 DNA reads TGTGCCACCAGAAGTCTTATGAGGGATAATGAAGCTTTCTTT. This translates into CATRSLMRDNEAFF.